Only one count was recorded for the clone carrying this T cell receptor (beta chain). Assay used: immunoSEQ multiplex PCR; TCRdb lists only in-frame clones, some missing. The sample carries about 120,000 clones, approximately 94% recorded once. This record belongs to a study of T cell changes during pregnancy in multiple sclerosis. CDR1 is LNHDA, CDR2 SQIVND, per germline (reference sequence). The CDR3 has 13 amino acids. The junction had 5 bases not matched to a gene; V was cut back by 5 bases and J by 8 bases. The specimen was peripheral blood, collected before pregnancy. This receptor was obtained from a female donor with multiple sclerosis, enrolled in a pregnancy study. The V and J genes are TRBV19 and TRBJ1-4, with 7 nucleotides matching TRBD1. CDR3 DNA: TGTGCCAGTAGTTGGCAGGGGGAAGAAAAACTGTTTTTT. It specifies CASSWQGEEKLFF.